Below, 17 T cell receptor beta chains from the same sample are listed, as sequenced in a study of response to subunit inactivated influenza vaccine. TCRdb called the RT-PCR reads again in MiXCR, with one record for every CDR3 protein. Of 290,000 or so distinct CDR3 sequences listed, 22% were seen once; the top ten hold about a tenth. The sample consisted of PBMCs from blood, taken less than 22 months after vaccination. The receptors originated from a man aged 50 to 69 who received an inactivated influenza vaccine.

The sample holds a few counts of this clonotype. V usage is TRBV6-6 and J usage is TRBJ1-2; 7 nucleotides line up with TRBD1. This CDR3 comprises 13 residues. The junction had 5 bases not matched to a gene; V was cut back by 2 bases and J by 8 bases. Per the germline V gene, CDR1 is MNHNY and CDR2 is SVGAGI (reference sequence). CDR3 amino acids: CASSYGQVGGYTF. The CDR3 DNA reads TGTGCCAGCAGTTACGGACAGGTGGGGGGCTACACCTTC.

This clonotype was seen a handful of times. The J gene is TRBJ1-6, the V gene TRBV12-3 or TRBV12-4; D is ambiguous. This CDR3 is built from 16 residues. V was trimmed by 8 bases and J by 4 bases, leaving 18 bases between them. CDR3 loop: CASDRGRGRYNSPLHF. The CDR3, as DNA: TGTGCCAGCGATCGAGGCCGTGGAAGGTATAATTCACCCCTCCACTTT.

This rearrangement joins TRBV28 to TRBJ2-3; no reliable D call. CDR1 and CDR2 (germline): MDHEN, SYDVKM. V was clipped by 2 bases and J by 6 bases, with 15 bases between them. The CDR3 extends over 15 amino acids. CDR3 amino acids: CASSLMVGSGDTQYF. The CDR3, as DNA: TGTGCCAGCAGTTTAATGGTGGGATCGGGCGATACGCAGTATTTT.

The chain recombines TRBV27 with TRBJ1-2; TRBD1 aligns across 8 bases. CDR1 and CDR2 from the germline V gene are MNHEY and SMNVEV (reference sequence). Unmatched junction bases numbered 4, after V lost 5 bases and J lost 2 bases. The CDR3 sequence is 14 residues long. CDR3 in DNA: TGTGCCAGCAGTCATAGACAGGGGAACTATGGCTACACCTTC. This translates into CASSHRQGNYGYTF.

This clonotype was observed a handful of times. The chain carries TRBV20-1 and TRBJ2-1; TRBD1 might be the D (6 bases). The V and J ends lost 5 bases and 7 bases respectively, with 18 bases between them. CDR3 length: 14 amino acids. The V gene's germline CDR1 is DFQATT and CDR2 SNEGSKA (reference sequence). CDR3 loop: CSAEPGPRGNEQFF. DNA for the CDR3: TGCAGTGCTGAGCCCGGGCCCAGGGGAAATGAGCAGTTCTTC.

This clonotype was seen a few times. This CDR3 reads CASRSMDTQYF. The CDR3 bases are TGTGCCAGCAGGTCCATGGATACGCAGTATTTT. The chain uses TRBV7-9 and TRBJ2-3; D not resolved. Germline-derived CDR1 and CDR2 are SEHNR and FQNEAQ (reference sequence). Trimming pared 6 bases from V and 6 bases from J, leaving 7 bases between. The CDR3 length is 11 residues.

The chain recombines TRBV5-1 with TRBJ1-5; D uncertain. V lost 0 bases and J 2 bases, leaving 12 bases between the germline ends. This CDR3 contains 16 residues. In germline, CDR1 is SGHRS, CDR2 YFSETQ. The CDR3: CASSLGGLGGNQPQHF. The DNA of the CDR3 is TGCGCCAGCAGCTTGGGAGGGTTAGGAGGCAATCAGCCCCAGCATTTT.

A word on this clonotype: The CDR3 does not close with the conserved phenylalanine or tryptophan, likely indicating a read error. The chain recombines TRBV28 with TRBJ2-7; no clear D. Germline V gene lookup returns CDR1 MDHEN and CDR2 SYDVKM. The CDR3 spans 13 residues. Trimming removed 2 bases from V and 2 bases from J, with 7 bases in between. The CDR3 DNA follows: TGTGCCAGCAGTTTAAGGCAGCCCTACGAGCAGTACATC. This codes for CASSLRQPYEQYI.

The chain couples TRBV18 to TRBJ1-1; no clear D. Trimming removed 0 bases at V and 0 bases at J, with 11 bases between. The CDR3 is 16 residues long. Germline lookup yields CDR1 KGHSH and CDR2 LQKENI. CDR3: CASSPPLAYMNTEAFF. Written as DNA, the CDR3 is TGTGCCAGCTCACCACCGTTGGCTTACATGAACACTGAAGCTTTCTTT.

The rearrangement uses TRBV28 and TRBJ2-1, with TRBD2 matching over 11 bases. Germline V CDR1 and CDR2: MDHEN, SYDVKM. The CDR3 loop spans 15 amino acids. The V gene end was trimmed by 6 bases and the J gene end by 4 bases; junction bases not matched to a gene: 5. The CDR3 here is CASRRTSGYYNEQFF. CDR3 DNA: TGTGCCAGCAGAAGGACTAGCGGGTATTACAATGAGCAGTTCTTC.

This clonotype was seen repeatedly, ten times or more. J is TRBJ1-1 and V is TRBV5-1, with a tentative D call TRBD1 (5 bases). Germline V CDR1 and CDR2: SGHRS, YFSETQ. Between the trimmed V and J ends, which lost 4 bases and 1 base, there was a span of 11 bases. The CDR3 spans 14 residues. The CDR3: CASSPTGQNTEAFF. CDR3 in DNA: TGCGCCAGCAGCCCCACTGGACAGAACACTGAAGCTTTCTTT.

This chain links TRBV20-1 with TRBJ2-3; the match to TRBD2 covers 7 bases. Germline V CDR1 and CDR2: DFQATT, SNEGSKA (reference sequence). V was pared by 5 bases and J by 1 base, with 3 bases of the junction left unmatched. The CDR3 contains 13 residues. CDR3 coding DNA: TGCAGTGCTCGGGACTACCGCACAGATACGCAGTATTTT. This codes for CSARDYRTDTQYF.

V usage is TRBV7-6 and J usage is TRBJ2-3, with D possibly matching TRBD2 (6 bases). Germline CDR1 and CDR2: SGHVS and FNYEAQ. The V end was cut by 5 bases, the J end by 1 base, with 13 bases between. This CDR3 is 15 amino acids long. CDR3 sequence: CASSPFTGGTDTQYF. The CDR3 coding sequence is TGTGCCAGCAGCCCCTTTACGGGGGGCACAGATACGCAGTATTTT.

The chain's CDR3 is CSARGRTLYNEQFF. The CDR3 DNA reads TGCAGTGCTCGAGGGCGAACCTTATACAATGAGCAGTTCTTC. The rearrangement joins TRBV20-1 to TRBJ2-1; maybe TRBD2 (5 bases). V gave up 5 bases and J gave up 4 bases, with 15 bases separating them. This CDR3 spans 14 amino acids. Germline assignment: CDR1 DFQATT and CDR2 SNEGSKA (reference sequence).

This clonotype was seen a handful of times. The J gene is TRBJ1-4, the V gene TRBV11-2, with D unclear. Per the germline V gene, CDR1 is SGHAT and CDR2 is FQNNGV. The CDR3 consists of 13 residues. V was pared by 6 bases and J by 6 bases, with 11 bases between. This CDR3 reads CASSSDGHEKLFF. DNA for the CDR3: TGTGCCAGCAGTTCGGACGGTCATGAAAAACTGTTTTTT.

In the case of this clonotype: This may be a read error, as it is one base from a much larger clone. V is TRBV12-3 or TRBV12-4 and J is TRBJ1-6; D is ambiguous. V was trimmed by 6 bases and J by 10 bases, leaving 10 bases between them. The CDR3 spans 12 residues. DNA of the CDR3: TGTGCCAGCAGCAAGGGTGGCTCACCCCTCCACTTT. This gives the protein CASSKGGSPLHF.

CDR3: CASSPRTDNEQFF. The DNA of the CDR3 is TGCGCCAGCAGCCCGCGGACAGACAATGAGCAGTTCTTC. The chain joins TRBV4-1 to TRBJ2-1; D perhaps matches TRBD1 (6 bases). The CDR3 is 13 residues long. The V end was cut by 4 bases, the J end by 5 bases, with 9 bases between. CDR1 and CDR2 from the germline V gene are MGHRA and YSYEKL.